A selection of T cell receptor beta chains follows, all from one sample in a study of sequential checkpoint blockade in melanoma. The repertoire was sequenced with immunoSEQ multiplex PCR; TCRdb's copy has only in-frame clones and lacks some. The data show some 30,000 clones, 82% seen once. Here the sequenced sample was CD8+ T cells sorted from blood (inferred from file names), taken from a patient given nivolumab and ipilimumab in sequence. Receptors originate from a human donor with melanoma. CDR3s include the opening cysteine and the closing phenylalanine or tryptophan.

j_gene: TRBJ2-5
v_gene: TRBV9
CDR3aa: CASSPGVGRGETQYF

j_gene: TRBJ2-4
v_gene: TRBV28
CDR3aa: CASSPAGGVLAAKNIQYF

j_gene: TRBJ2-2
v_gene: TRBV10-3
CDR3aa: CAARGVGTGELFF

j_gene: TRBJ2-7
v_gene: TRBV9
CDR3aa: CASSVSAGQGNEQYF

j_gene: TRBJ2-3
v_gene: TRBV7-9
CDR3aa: CASSPPGGYTGIRTDTQYF

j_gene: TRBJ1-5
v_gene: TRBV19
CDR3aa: CASSITTGDWSNQPQHF

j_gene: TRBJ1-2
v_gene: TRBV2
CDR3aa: CASSINRGGFGYTF

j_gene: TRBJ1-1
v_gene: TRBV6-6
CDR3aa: CASSSLDRQLDTEAFF

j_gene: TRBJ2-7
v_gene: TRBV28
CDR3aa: CASSFSWGQPHEQYF

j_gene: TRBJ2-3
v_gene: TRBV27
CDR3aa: CASSPYIGKSADTQYF

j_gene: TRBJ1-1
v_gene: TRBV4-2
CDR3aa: CASSQGLRGLNTEAFF

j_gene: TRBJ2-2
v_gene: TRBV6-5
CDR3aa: CASRLLLYGAGELFF

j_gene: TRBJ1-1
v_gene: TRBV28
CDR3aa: CASSLTSGITEAFF

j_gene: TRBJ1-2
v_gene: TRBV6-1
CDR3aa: CASTTDRRFYGYTF

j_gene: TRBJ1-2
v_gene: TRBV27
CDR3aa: CASSSRAEIGYTF

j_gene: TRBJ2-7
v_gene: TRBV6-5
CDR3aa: CASSYFREGYEQYF

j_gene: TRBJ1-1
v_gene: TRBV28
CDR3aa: CASTQTEPPGTEAFF

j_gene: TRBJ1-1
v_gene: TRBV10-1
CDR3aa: CASSANRARTLNTEAFF

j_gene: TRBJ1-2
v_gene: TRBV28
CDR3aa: CASSPSRTLGGYGYTF

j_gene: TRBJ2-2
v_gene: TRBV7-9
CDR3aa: CASSRVGDSLYGELFF

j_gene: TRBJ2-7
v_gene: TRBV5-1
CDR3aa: CASSWGAQTALEQYF

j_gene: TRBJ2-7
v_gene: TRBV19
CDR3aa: CASSPSPGGFYEQYF

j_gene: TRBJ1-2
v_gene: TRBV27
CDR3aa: CASSLSTAYGYTF

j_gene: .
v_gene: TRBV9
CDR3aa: CASSVGHPQNEQYF

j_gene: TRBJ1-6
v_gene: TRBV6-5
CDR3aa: CASSYEQGSSPLHF

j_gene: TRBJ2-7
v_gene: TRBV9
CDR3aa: CASSVEGGGVMQYF

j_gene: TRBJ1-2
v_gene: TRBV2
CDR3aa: CASSLQVGAGDPYGYTF

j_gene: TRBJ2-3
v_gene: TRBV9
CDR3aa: CASSVGGRAPDTQYF

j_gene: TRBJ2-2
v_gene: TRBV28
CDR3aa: CASHRVRTGELFF

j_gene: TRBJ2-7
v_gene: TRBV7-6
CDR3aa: CASSHYGRGTYEQYF

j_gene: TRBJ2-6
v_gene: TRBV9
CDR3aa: CASSPWRSGGSGANVLTF

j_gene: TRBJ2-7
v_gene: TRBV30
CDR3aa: CAWSVDGSSGSQYEQYF

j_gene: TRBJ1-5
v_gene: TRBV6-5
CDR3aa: CASRSSALSNQPQHF

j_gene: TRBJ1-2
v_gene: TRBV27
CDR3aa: CASGPGGGLNGYTF

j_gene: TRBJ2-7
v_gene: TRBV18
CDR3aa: CASSLWGDEQYF

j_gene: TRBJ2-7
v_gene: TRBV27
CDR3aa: CASSTGGLSYEQYF

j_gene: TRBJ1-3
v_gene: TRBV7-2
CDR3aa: CASSLGPKNTIYF

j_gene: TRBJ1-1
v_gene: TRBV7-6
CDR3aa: CASSLGGFTEAFF

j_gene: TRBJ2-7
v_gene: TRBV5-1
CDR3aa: CASSLTGHLHYEQYF

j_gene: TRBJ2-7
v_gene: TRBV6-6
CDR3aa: CASSYPEGEKFYEQYF

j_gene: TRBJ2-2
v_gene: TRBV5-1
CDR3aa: CASSWDSRGELFF

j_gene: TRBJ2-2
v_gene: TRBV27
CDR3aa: CASSLSKLTGELFF

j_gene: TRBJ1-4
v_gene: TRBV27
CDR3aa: CASSPVVRTGFEKLFF

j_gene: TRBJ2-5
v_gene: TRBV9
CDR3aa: CASSLSDSGVQETQYF

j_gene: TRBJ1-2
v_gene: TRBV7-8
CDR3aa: CASSSSLWTLTGYTF

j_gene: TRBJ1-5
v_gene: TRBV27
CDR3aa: CASRPGTGVGNQPQHF

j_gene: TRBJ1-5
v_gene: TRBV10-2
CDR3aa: CASKFGGIGNQPQHF

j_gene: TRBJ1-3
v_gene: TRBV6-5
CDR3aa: CASSYSGGSGNTIYF

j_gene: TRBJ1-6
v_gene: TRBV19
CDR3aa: CASADRSYNSPLHF

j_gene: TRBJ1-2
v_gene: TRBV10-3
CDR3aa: CAVQGLYVHGYTF

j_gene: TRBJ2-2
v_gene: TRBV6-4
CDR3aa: CASSPGITGELFF

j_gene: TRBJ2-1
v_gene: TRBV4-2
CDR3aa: CASSQEGEGLAGNEQFF

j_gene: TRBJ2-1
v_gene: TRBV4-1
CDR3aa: CASSLGTKYEQFF

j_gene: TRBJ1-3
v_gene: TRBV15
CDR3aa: CATSRDLGPGNTIYF

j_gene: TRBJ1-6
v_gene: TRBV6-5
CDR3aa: CASRPSQGTLSPLHF

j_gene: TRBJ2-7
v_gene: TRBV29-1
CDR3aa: CSVYRGSSYEQYF

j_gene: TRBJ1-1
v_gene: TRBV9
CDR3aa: CAIADRGNLLTEAFF

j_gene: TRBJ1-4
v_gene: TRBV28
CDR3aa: CASGEIGTGSEKLFF

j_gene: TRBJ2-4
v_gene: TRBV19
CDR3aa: CASSIDGRGNIQYF